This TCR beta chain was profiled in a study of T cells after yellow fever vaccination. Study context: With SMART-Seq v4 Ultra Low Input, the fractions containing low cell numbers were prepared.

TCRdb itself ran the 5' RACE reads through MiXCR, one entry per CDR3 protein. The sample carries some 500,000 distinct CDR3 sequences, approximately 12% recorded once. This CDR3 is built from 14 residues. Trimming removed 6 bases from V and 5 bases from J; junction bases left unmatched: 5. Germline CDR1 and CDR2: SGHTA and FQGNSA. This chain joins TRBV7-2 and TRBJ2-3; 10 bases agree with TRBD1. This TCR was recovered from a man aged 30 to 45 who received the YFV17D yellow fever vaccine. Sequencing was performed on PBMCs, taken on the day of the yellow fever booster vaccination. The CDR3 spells CASRSGTGEDTQYF. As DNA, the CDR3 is TGTGCCAGCAGATCAGGGACAGGGGAAGATACGCAGTATTTT.